This T cell receptor (beta chain) was captured by sequencing in a study of blood T cell repertoires in COVID-19. As processed by the authors: Amplified reference gene primers provided the basis for estimating nucleated cell counts. Sequencing was performed with immunoSEQ multiplex PCR; in TCRdb, only in-frame clones are kept and a portion is missing. V and J calls and clone size are given by that table; D and trimming were obtained from the DNA. The table lists roughly 150,000 clones, 85% of them singletons. The CDR3 covers 16 residues. The germline CDR1 and CDR2 sequences are SGDLS and YYNGEE. Trimming pared 5 bases from V and 2 bases from J, leaving 19 bases between. This clone came up once.

Material for sequencing was PBMCs or T cells enriched from blood (not recorded which). This TCR came from a woman in her forties who had recovered from COVID-19. V and J are TRBV9 and TRBJ1-2; maybe TRBD1 (5 bases). CDR3 residues: CASRDKNRERNYGYTF. The CDR3 DNA follows: TGTGCCAGCAGGGACAAAAATAGGGAACGGAACTATGGCTACACCTTC.